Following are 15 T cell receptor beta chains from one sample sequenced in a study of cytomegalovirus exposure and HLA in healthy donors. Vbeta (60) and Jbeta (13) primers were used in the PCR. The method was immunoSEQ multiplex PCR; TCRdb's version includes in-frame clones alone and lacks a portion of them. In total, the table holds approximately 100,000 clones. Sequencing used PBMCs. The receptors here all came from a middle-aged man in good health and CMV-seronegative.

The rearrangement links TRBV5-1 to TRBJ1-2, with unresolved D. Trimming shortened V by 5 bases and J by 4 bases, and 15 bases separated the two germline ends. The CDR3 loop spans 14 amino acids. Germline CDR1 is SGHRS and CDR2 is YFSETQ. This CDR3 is CASRETGSSYGYTF. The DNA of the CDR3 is TGCGCCAGCAGGGAAACCGGGAGTTCCTATGGCTACACCTTC.

The CDR3 region is CSATGLAGGYEQYF. The CDR3 bases are TGCAGCGCCACGGGACTAGCGGGAGGTTACGAGCAGTACTTC. The V and J genes are TRBV29-1 and TRBJ2-7, with 15 bases that match TRBD2. The CDR3 totals 14 residues. Germline lookup yields CDR1 SQVTM and CDR2 ANQGSEA. The V and J ends lost 7 bases and 4 bases, in that order; junction bases with no gene match: 5.

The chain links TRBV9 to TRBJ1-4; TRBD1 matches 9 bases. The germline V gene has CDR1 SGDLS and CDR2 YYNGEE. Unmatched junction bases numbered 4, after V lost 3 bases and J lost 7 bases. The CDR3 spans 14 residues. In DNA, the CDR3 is TGTGCCAGCAGCGCACAGGGGGCAAGTGAAAAACTGTTTTTT. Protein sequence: CASSAQGASEKLFF.

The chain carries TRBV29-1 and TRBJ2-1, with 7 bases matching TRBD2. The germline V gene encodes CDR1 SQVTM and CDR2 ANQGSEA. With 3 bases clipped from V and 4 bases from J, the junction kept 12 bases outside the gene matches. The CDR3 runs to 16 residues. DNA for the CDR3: TGCAGCGTTGAGGGAGGATGGCGGGAGCGGTACAATGAGCAGTTCTTC. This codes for CSVEGGWRERYNEQFF.

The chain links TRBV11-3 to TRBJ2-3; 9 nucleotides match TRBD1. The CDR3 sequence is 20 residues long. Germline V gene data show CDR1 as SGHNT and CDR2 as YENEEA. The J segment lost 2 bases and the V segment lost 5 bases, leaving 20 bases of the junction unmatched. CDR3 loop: CASSPGPGTGSGGFTDTQYF. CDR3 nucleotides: TGTGCCAGCAGCCCTGGGCCCGGGACAGGGTCTGGAGGGTTCACAGATACGCAGTATTTT.

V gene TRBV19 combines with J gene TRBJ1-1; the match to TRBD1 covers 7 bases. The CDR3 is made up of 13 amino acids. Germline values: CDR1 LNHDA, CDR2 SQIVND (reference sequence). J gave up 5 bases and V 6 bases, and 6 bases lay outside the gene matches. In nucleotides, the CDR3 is TGTGCCAGTAGAGGAACAGGGGAAACTGAAGCTTTCTTT. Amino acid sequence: CASRGTGETEAFF.

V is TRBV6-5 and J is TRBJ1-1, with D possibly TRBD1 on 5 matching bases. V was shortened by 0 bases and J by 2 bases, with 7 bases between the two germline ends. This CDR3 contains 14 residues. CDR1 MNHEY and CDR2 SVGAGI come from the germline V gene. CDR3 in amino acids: CASSYSRANTEAFF. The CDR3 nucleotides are TGTGCCAGCAGTTACTCCAGGGCAAACACTGAAGCTTTCTTT.

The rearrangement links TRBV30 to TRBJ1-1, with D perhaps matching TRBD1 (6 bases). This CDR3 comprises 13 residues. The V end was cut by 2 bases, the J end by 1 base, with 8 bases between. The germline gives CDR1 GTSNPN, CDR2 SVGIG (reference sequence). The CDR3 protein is CAWSLGGNTEAFF. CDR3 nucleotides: TGTGCCTGGAGTTTAGGGGGGAACACTGAAGCTTTCTTT.

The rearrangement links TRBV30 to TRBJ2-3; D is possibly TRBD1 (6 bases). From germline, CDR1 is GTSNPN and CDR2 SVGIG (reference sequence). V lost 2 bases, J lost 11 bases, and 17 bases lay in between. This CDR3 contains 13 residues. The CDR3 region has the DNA TGTGCCTGGAGTACCCAGACAGGTTTAGGGCAGTATTTT. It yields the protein CAWSTQTGLGQYF.

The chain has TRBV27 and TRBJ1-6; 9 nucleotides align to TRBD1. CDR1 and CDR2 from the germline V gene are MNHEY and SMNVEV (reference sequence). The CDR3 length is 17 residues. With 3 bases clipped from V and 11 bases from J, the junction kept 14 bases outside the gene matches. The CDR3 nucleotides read TGTGCCAGCAGTTTTTGGGGGACAGGGCGAATCCAACCACCCCTCCACTTT. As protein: CASSFWGTGRIQPPLHF.

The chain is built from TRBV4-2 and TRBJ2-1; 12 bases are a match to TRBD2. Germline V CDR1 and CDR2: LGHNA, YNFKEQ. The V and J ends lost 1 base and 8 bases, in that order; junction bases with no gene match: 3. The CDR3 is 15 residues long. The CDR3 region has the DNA TGTGCCAGCAGCCAAGCTAGCGGGAGGGTAGATGAGCAGTTCTTC. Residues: CASSQASGRVDEQFF.

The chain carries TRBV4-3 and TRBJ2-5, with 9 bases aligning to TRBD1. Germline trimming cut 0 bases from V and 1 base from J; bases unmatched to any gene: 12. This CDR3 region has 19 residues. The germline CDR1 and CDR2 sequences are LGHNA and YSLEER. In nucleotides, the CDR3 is TGCGCCAGCAGCCAAGATTGGGAGACAGGGGGTAGGGGCCAAGAGACCCAGTACTTC. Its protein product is CASSQDWETGGRGQETQYF.

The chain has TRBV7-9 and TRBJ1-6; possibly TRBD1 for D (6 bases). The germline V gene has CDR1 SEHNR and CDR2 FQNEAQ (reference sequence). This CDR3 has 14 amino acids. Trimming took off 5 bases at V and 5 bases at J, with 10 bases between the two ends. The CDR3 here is CASSPRTDNSPLHF. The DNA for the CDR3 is TGTGCCAGCAGCCCCCGGACAGATAATTCACCCCTCCACTTT. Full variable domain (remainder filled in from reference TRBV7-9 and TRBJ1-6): DTGVSQNPRHKITKRGQNVTFRCDPISEHNRLYWYRQTLGQGPEFLTYFQNEAQLEKSRLLSDRFSAERPKGSFSTLEIQRTEQGDSAMYLCASSPRTDNSPLHFGNGTRLTVT.

The CDR3 DNA reads as TGTGCCAGTAGTAGGGCCACGGGACAGGGAATCTACGAGCAGTACTTC. The encoded protein is CASSRATGQGIYEQYF. The chain uses TRBV19 and TRBJ2-7; 9 bases are shared with TRBD1. The J segment lost 3 bases and the V segment lost 4 bases, leaving 10 bases of the junction unmatched. This CDR3 has 16 residues. The germline V gene encodes CDR1 LNHDA and CDR2 SQIVND (reference sequence).

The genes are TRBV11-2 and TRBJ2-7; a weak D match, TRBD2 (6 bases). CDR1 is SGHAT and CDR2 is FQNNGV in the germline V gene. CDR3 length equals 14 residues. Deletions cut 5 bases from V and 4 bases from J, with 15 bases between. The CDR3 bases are TGTGCCAGCAGCCCGGGGACTGAGAGTTACGAGCAGTACTTC. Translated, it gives CASSPGTESYEQYF.